This TCR beta chain was sequenced in a study of Ad26.COV2.S vaccination and SARS-CoV-2 variants. Libraries were prepared by immunoSEQ multiplex PCR; TCRdb keeps only in-frame clonotypes and omits some of them. Counted here are about 470,000 clones, 90% occurring once; the ten biggest clones make up about 4.1%. J was trimmed by 6 bases and V by 5 bases; bases with no gene match: 6. This CDR3 has 15 amino acids. Germline CDR1 and CDR2: MDHEN and SYDVKM. Sample treatment: some 20 received Ad26.COV2.S at low or high dose, single or two shots; 5 received placebo; per-sample allocation not given. All samples were drawn on day 63, counting from the first vaccine or placebo injection.

This sequence was found in a person aged 18-65 years who received the Ad26.COV2.S COVID-19 vaccine or a placebo. The chain combines TRBV28 with TRBJ2-2; 10 nucleotides align to TRBD1. The sample in question was peripheral blood, obtained in a trial of Ad26.COV2.S vaccine versus placebo. As DNA, the CDR3 is TGTGCCAGCAGTCACCTGGGACAGGGGCCCGGGGAGCTGTTTTTT. Translated, it gives CASSHLGQGPGELFF.